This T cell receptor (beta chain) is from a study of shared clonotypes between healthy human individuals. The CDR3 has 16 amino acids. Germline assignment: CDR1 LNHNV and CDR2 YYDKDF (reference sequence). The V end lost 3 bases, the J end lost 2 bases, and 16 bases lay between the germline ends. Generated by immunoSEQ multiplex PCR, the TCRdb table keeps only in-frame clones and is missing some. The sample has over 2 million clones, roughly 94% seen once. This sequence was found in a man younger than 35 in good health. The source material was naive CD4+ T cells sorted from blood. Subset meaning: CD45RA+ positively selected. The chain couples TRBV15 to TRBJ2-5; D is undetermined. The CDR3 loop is CATSSGPPGQQETQYF. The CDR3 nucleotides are TGTGCCACCAGCAGCGGACCACCAGGCCAGCAAGAGACCCAGTACTTC.